These 24 T cell receptor beta chains were sequenced from one sample in a study of blood T cell repertoires in COVID-19. Generated by immunoSEQ multiplex PCR, the TCRdb table keeps only in-frame clones and is missing some. This table has roughly 300,000 clones, about 84% appearing once. Sequencing input: peripheral blood. Every receptor here comes from a woman aged 45-60 years with acute or convalescent COVID-19.

The chain employs TRBV10-3 and TRBJ1-6, with 7 bases lining up with TRBD1. V lost 1 base to trimming and J lost 10 bases; unmatched junction nucleotides: 7. This CDR3 is 15 amino acids long. Germline V gives CDR1 ENHRY, CDR2 SYGVKD. The CDR3 sequence: CAISEWTGSVSPLHF. Written as DNA, the CDR3 is TGTGCCATCAGTGAGTGGACAGGTTCGGTCTCACCCCTCCACTTT.

The rearrangement uses TRBV19 and TRBJ1-1; possible D gene TRBD1, 5 bases. There are 13 residues in the CDR3. V lost 5 bases to trimming and J lost 5 bases, with 12 bases between them. The germline gives CDR1 LNHDA, CDR2 SQIVND (reference sequence). CDR3 residues: CASSATQGTEAFF. DNA for the CDR3: TGTGCCAGTAGTGCAACCCAGGGAACTGAAGCTTTCTTT.

The chain recombines TRBV28 with TRBJ2-7; 7 bases fit TRBD1. The CDR3 sequence is 15 residues long. Germline V gives CDR1 MDHEN, CDR2 SYDVKM. V gave up 8 bases and J gave up 0 bases; unmatched junction bases: 10. The DNA of the CDR3 is TGTGCCAGCGCCACCGGGACAGACAACTCCTACGAGCAGTACTTC. Amino acid sequence: CASATGTDNSYEQYF.

The rearrangement uses TRBV9 and TRBJ2-1, with 11 bases aligning to TRBD2. Germline CDR1 and CDR2: SGDLS and YYNGEE. The CDR3 contains 16 residues. The V gene end was trimmed by 7 bases and the J gene end by 2 bases; junction bases not matched to a gene: 8. The DNA of the CDR3 is TGTGCCAGCTCTCCTAGCGGGAGGTGGGCCTACAATGAGCAGTTCTTC. This sequence encodes CASSPSGRWAYNEQFF.

V is TRBV19 and J is TRBJ2-2; 12 bases align to TRBD2. Germline V gene lookup returns CDR1 LNHDA and CDR2 SQIVND (reference sequence). V shed 2 bases, J shed 3 bases, and the junction held 4 bases outside the gene matches. The CDR3 spans 17 residues. CDR3 nucleotide sequence: TGTGCCAGTAGTATAATCCTAGCGGGAGGGGACACCGGGGAGCTGTTTTTT. The encoded protein is CASSIILAGGDTGELFF.

Only one count was recorded for this clone. This chain connects TRBV7-3 to TRBJ2-3; 9 bases match TRBD2. The CDR3 totals 16 residues. The germline V gene has CDR1 SGHTA and CDR2 FQGTGA. J gave up 0 bases and V 5 bases, and 6 bases lay outside the gene matches. CDR3 DNA sequence: TGTGCCAGCAGCCAGGGACTAGCTATGAGCACAGATACGCAGTATTTT. It yields the protein CASSQGLAMSTDTQYF.

This clone has just one count. The rearrangement uses TRBV28 and TRBJ2-7; no clear D gene. Trimming cost V 4 bases and J 2 bases, with 15 bases left between them. CDR1 is MDHEN and CDR2 is SYDVKM in the germline V gene. The CDR3 contains 15 residues. The CDR3 coding sequence is TGTGCCAGCAGTTCAAAAACGGGTTCTCCCTACGAGCAGTACTTC. Amino acids: CASSSKTGSPYEQYF. Combining the CDR3 with reference TRBV28 and TRBJ2-7 gives the whole variable domain DVKVTQSSRYLVKRTGEKVFLECVQDMDHENMFWYRQDPGLGLRLIYFSYDVKMKEKGDIPEGYSVSREKKERFSLILESASTNQTSMYLCASSSKTGSPYEQYFGPGTRLTVT.

This chain uses TRBV14 with TRBJ2-2; 13 bases line up with TRBD2. There are 19 residues in the CDR3. With V trimmed by 4 bases and J by 9 bases, 17 bases remained unmatched. Germline values: CDR1 SGHDN, CDR2 FVKESK. This chain's CDR3 is CASSPTGTSGIGSTRELFF. CDR3 nucleotides: TGTGCCAGCAGCCCTACTGGGACTAGCGGGATCGGGAGTACCCGGGAGCTGTTTTTT.

This chain joins TRBV29-1 and TRBJ2-7; possibly TRBD2 for D (6 bases). The CDR3 extends over 14 amino acids. Deletions cut 7 bases from V and 0 bases from J, with 16 bases between. The germline V gene encodes CDR1 SQVTM and CDR2 ANQGSEA. In DNA form, the CDR3 reads TGCAGCGCCACTCCCGGGACTCTCTCCTACGAGCAGTACTTC. Translating gives CSATPGTLSYEQYF.

The chain links TRBV11-3 to TRBJ2-1, with D possibly TRBD1 on 5 matching bases. The CDR3 runs 16 residues. Trimming left V 1 base short and J 0 bases short, with 10 bases between. The germline gives CDR1 SGHNT, CDR2 YENEEA. CDR3 protein: CASSLGRRGSYNEQFF. The CDR3 DNA reads TGTGCCAGCAGCTTAGGCCGTAGGGGCTCCTACAATGAGCAGTTCTTC.

This chain joins TRBV9 and TRBJ2-3; 15 nucleotides agree with TRBD2. Trimming cost V 8 bases and J 4 bases; bases outside gene matches: 20. The CDR3 loop spans 20 amino acids. CDR1 is SGDLS, CDR2 YYNGEE, per germline. The CDR3 sequence: CARVGAPAGLAGGPSDTQYF. The CDR3 DNA follows: TGTGCCAGGGTGGGGGCCCCGGCAGGACTAGCGGGAGGGCCATCAGATACGCAGTATTTT.

CDR3 DNA sequence: TGTGCCAGTAGGATCACTAGCGGGAGTGGCGGGGAGCTGTTTTTT. Protein product: CASRITSGSGGELFF. This chain uses TRBV19 with TRBJ2-2; 11 bases agree with TRBD2. Germline V CDR1 and CDR2: LNHDA, SQIVND (reference sequence). The CDR3 covers 15 residues. Trimming at V came to 6 bases and at J to 7 bases, leaving 7 bases not matched to a gene.

The chain carries TRBV10-3 and TRBJ2-7, with 11 bases fitting TRBD1. J lost 7 bases, V lost 2 bases, and 7 bases had no gene match. The germline V gene has CDR1 ENHRY and CDR2 SYGVKD. The CDR3 spans 15 residues. CDR3: CAISEAGTGGTEQYF. CDR3 coding DNA: TGTGCCATCAGTGAGGCCGGGACAGGGGGAACGGAGCAGTACTTC.

The V and J genes are TRBV9 and TRBJ1-1; a weak D match, TRBD1 (5 bases). Germline CDR1 SGDLS, CDR2 YYNGEE. The CDR3 spans 12 residues. Trimming took off 4 bases at V and 11 bases at J, with 15 bases between the two ends. CDR3 sequence reads: CASSSPGKVAFF. The CDR3 region has the DNA TGTGCCAGCAGCTCCCCAGGGAAAGTGGCTTTCTTT.

The J gene is TRBJ1-3, the V gene TRBV19; weak D call: TRBD1 (6 bases). Looked up from germline, CDR1 is LNHDA and CDR2 is SQIVND (reference sequence). Deletions cut 4 bases from V and 0 bases from J, with 13 bases between. This CDR3 is built from 16 residues. CDR3: CASSTTRGFSGNTIYF. The CDR3 DNA is TGTGCCAGTAGTACTACCAGGGGCTTCTCTGGAAACACCATATATTTT.

The chain joins TRBV19 to TRBJ2-1; D is perhaps TRBD1 (6 bases). V was shortened by 5 bases and J by 3 bases, with 14 bases between the two germline ends. Germline V lookup: CDR1 LNHDA, CDR2 SQIVND (reference sequence). The CDR3 spans 15 residues. Written as DNA, the CDR3 is TGTGCCAGTAGTCGTTTGACAGGCCTCTACAATGAGCAGTTCTTC. It translates to CASSRLTGLYNEQFF. Looking up the rest from reference TRBV19 and TRBJ2-1 gives the full variable domain: DGGITQSPKYLFRKEGQNVTLSCEQNLNHDAMYWYRQDPGQGLRLIYYSQIVNDFQKGDIAEGYSVSREKKESFPLTVTSAQKNPTAFYLCASSRLTGLYNEQFFGPGTRLTVL.

The gene calls are TRBV27 and TRBJ1-2; D is uncertain. Trimming stripped 6 bases from V and 3 bases from J, with 20 bases between. The germline gives CDR1 MNHEY, CDR2 SMNVEV (reference sequence). There are 16 residues in the CDR3. The CDR3 spells CASRSPRPTMDYGYTF. CDR3 bases: TGTGCCAGCAGGTCGCCGAGGCCAACTATGGACTATGGCTACACCTTC.

The V call is TRBV7-2, the J call TRBJ1-2, with a tentative D call TRBD1 (6 bases). This CDR3 spans 14 amino acids. Germline assignment: CDR1 SGHTA and CDR2 FQGNSA. V was shortened by 4 bases and J by 8 bases, with 17 bases between the two germline ends. CDR3 nucleotide sequence: TGTGCCAGCAGCTATATTCGACAGGATGGGGGCTACACCTTC. Its protein product is CASSYIRQDGGYTF.

This clone has only one observation. The V and J genes are TRBV3-1 (or the pseudogene TRBV3-2) and TRBJ2-1; 11 bases fit TRBD2. Germline V gives CDR1 LGHDT, CDR2 YNNKEL (reference sequence). The J segment lost 9 bases and the V segment lost 4 bases, leaving 11 bases of the junction unmatched. The CDR3 runs to 16 residues. CDR3 sequence: CASSRQGSGRASEQFF. CDR3 nucleotide sequence: TGTGCCAGCAGCCGCCAGGGTAGCGGGAGGGCGTCTGAGCAGTTCTTC.

The chain links TRBV6-6 to TRBJ1-5; 8 bases align to TRBD1. The trim removed 6 bases at V and 2 bases at J, leaving 6 bases unmatched. This CDR3 comprises 15 residues. CDR1 and CDR2 from the germline V gene are MNHNY and SVGAGI (reference sequence). The CDR3 DNA is TGTGCCAGCAGGGACAGGGTGGAGGGCAATCAGCCCCAGCATTTT. Translating gives CASRDRVEGNQPQHF.

The chain carries TRBV27 and TRBJ1-5; D call uncertain. V lost 2 bases and J 2 bases, leaving 10 bases between the germline ends. This CDR3 contains 15 residues. Germline CDR1 and CDR2: MNHEY and SMNVEV (reference sequence). The CDR3 sequence is CASSLSAGGNQPQHF. The CDR3 DNA is TGTGCCAGCAGTTTAAGCGCCGGGGGCAATCAGCCCCAGCATTTT.

The CDR3 loop reads CASSLLTDSNQPQHF. The CDR3 DNA sequence: TGTGCCAGCAGTTTGCTAACCGATAGCAATCAGCCCCAGCATTTT. The gene calls are TRBV28 and TRBJ1-5, with unresolved D. Looked up from germline, CDR1 is MDHEN and CDR2 is SYDVKM. This CDR3 contains 15 residues. Trimming shortened V by 3 bases and J by 0 bases, and 9 bases separated the two germline ends.

This clone was seen once. This chain connects TRBV19 to TRBJ2-3; TRBD2 matches at 10 bases. Germline CDR1 is LNHDA and CDR2 is SQIVND (reference sequence). The CDR3 is 15 amino acids. J gave up 9 bases and V 3 bases, and 9 bases lay outside the gene matches. The CDR3 here is CASSMGLAGERTQYF. The CDR3 region has the DNA TGTGCCAGTAGTATGGGGCTAGCGGGAGAACGCACGCAGTATTTT.

This chain uses TRBV5-1 with TRBJ1-1, with no clear D. The germline V gene encodes CDR1 SGHRS and CDR2 YFSETQ. The V and J ends lost 4 bases and 0 bases respectively, with 13 bases between them. The CDR3 extends over 15 amino acids. The CDR3 DNA is TGCGCCAGCAGCGCCCGGGTTTCCATGAACACTGAAGCTTTCTTT. Protein sequence: CASSARVSMNTEAFF.